Given below is one T cell receptor (beta chain) in context. A read error may be the cause here, since a much bigger clone is one base away. The data derive from a study of regulatory T cells in long-lasting Graves disease. Researchers made TCR beta libraries by using iRepertoire HTBI primers and running Arm-PCR on CDR3 regions. TCRdb reanalysed the multiplex PCR reads using MiXCR and keeps one entry per CDR3 protein. The sample includes 530,000 or so distinct CDR3 sequences, approximately 13% of them seen just once. Time point given: newly diagnosed GD, antithyroid drugs for less than 3 months. PBMC-extracted RNA yielded the TCR library. V lost 10 bases and J 1 base, leaving 16 bases between the germline ends. The germline V gene encodes CDR1 SGHAT and CDR2 FQDESV (reference sequence). This CDR3 contains 14 residues. This same sample was also part of a study on T cells in Graves' hyperthyroidism and ophthalmopathy.

This chain uses TRBV11-1 with TRBJ2-5; D gene ambiguous. The TCR sequence derives from a young man with Graves disease. The sequencing here drew on peripheral blood mononuclear cells (PBMCs), taken at new diagnosis, from a patient treated with antithyroid drugs. In nucleotides, the CDR3 is TGTGCCAACAGTTCGACCCCCGGCCAAGAGACCCAGTACTTC. Amino acid sequence: CANSSTPGQETQYF.